This TCR beta chain originates from a study of blood T cells in healthy people across ages. The CDR3 totals 14 residues. Trimming left V 1 base short and J 6 bases short, with 11 bases between. Germline assignment: CDR1 LGHNA and CDR2 YNFKEQ. This clonotype was recorded many times. It was with a sample-barcoded 5' primer and a J-beta primer mix that a second PCR of about 7 to 12 cycles was run. TCRdb reprocessed the 5' RACE reads with MiXCR, giving one entry per CDR3 protein. The sample shows about 1.8 million distinct CDR3 sequences, approximately 50% of them seen only once. The V gene is TRBV4-2, the J gene TRBJ2-3; the D call may be TRBD1 or TRBD2 (5 bases each). The TCR was taken from a woman between 40 and 50 years old in good health. Sequencing used blood. CDR3 protein: CASSQGEGTDTQYF. The CDR3 DNA reads TGTGCCAGCAGCCAAGGCGAGGGGACCGATACGCAGTATTTT.